This TCR beta chain was sequenced during a study of T cells in Graves' hyperthyroidism and ophthalmopathy (dated by TCRdb to about 2019). Background on the whole study: Peripheral blood samples were taken at the time of initial diagnosis, prior to any treatment. The paper reports TCR Vbeta CDR3 sequencing of approximately 140 peripheral blood samples: 43 ophthalmopathy, about 75 hyperthyroidism and approximately 17 progressor patients. The 75 to 100 discovery patients were randomly split 7:3 into training and test sets. After sampling, hyperthyroidism patients received methimazole starting at 30 mg daily, and ophthalmopathy patients received high-dose intravenous methylprednisolone. In addition, the study compared T-cell repertoires in thyroid tissue and in blood from six Graves' hyperthyroidism patients. Prospective prediction of ophthalmopathy was tested in an independent validation cohort consisting of some 20 hyperthyroidism patients and more than 15 patients who later progressed to ophthalmopathy. TCR V-J signatures able to tell the groups apart were searched for in a discovery cohort of 90 to 100 patients, of whom fewer than 45 had Graves' ophthalmopathy and roughly 59 had stable Graves' hyperthyroidism. Study-wide findings and limitations: In validation, the model predicted progression to ophthalmopathy a median of 6.5 months before onset, with about 71% sensitivity and nearly 75% specificity. Most expanded thyroid clonotypes (frequency above 0.001) were also found in blood, which suggests that blood repertoires may mirror thyroid immune responses. A model built on a 13 V-J signature distinguished ophthalmopathy from stable hyperthyroidism, reaching 87.88% sensitivity and 81.08% specificity in cross-validation and 80%/75% in testing. Sample size was not statistically predetermined, and investigators were not blinded to group allocation.

The TCR beta CDR3 regions were amplified from the RNA transcripts. A first-round RT-PCR of the TCR CDR3 used the HTBI primer set with the Qiagen OneStep RT-PCR kit. A second multiplex PCR round built the libraries, followed by size selection and purification. Sequencing of the libraries was done on an Illumina HiSeq2000 using paired-end 100 bp reads. As for the original processing: SOAPnuke was used to process the raw data, removing reads that contained adapters or uncalled bases, had a mean Phred below 15, or lacked an exact match to the constant primer or identifier. High-quality paired reads were merged with COPE v1.2.5, and unique nucleotide sequences were defined as clonotypes. Clonotypes were aligned to IMGT TRBV, TRBD and TRBJ reference segments using MiTCR v1.1. The analysis included only V-J combinations with a frequency above 0.0001, which together covered approximately 99% of the repertoires. The TCS score was defined as F50 (clonal expansion) divided by E x V (chaos), with BLOSUM62-based TCRdist calculated between CDR3 peptides within each V-J. Welch's t-statistics and random forest reduced roughly 540 V-J features to 10 to 15, which were used in a naive Bayes classifier (R e1071). Thyroid-blood repertoire similarity was quantified with the Morisita-Horn index. Through fastp at Q25 and MiXCR, TCRdb rebuilt clones from the public reads, retaining in-frame beta chains. Identical CDR3 protein sequences are pooled into one entry, listed with their most common genes and DNA. TCRdb's processing, not the authors', yielded these V and J calls. The sample table contains tens of thousands of distinct CDR3 sequences; only one count was recorded for about 49% of them. Jointly, the top ten make up 12% of the sample.

A remark on this clonotype: This receptor's antigen is unknown. Base qualities are missing; no much larger clone stands one base away.

Ophthalmopathy patients had moderately to severely active disease, Clinical Activity Score of at least 3, NOSPECS grade of at least 4, and duration under 3 months. Exclusion was applied to patients with uncontrolled infections, other autoimmune diseases, pregnancy or lactation. Diagnoses relied on clinical symptoms, serum thyroxine and TRAb, thyroid ultrasound and orbital computed tomography. PBMCs were isolated from approximately 10 ml of fresh peripheral blood by Ficoll-Paque density gradient centrifugation. Total RNA was extracted using Trizol reagent, and RNA quality was assessed on an Agilent 2100 Bioanalyzer. From a lookup of the germline V gene (reference sequence), CDR1 and CDR2 are DFQATT and SNEGSKA. Including cysteine and phenylalanine, the CDR3 has 13 amino acids. Only the CDR3 DNA is retained, 39 bases long and in frame from the first base.

The V and J segments used are TRBV20-1 and TRBJ1-1, with the D gene not clear enough to name. Sequencing input: blood. The clonotype comes from a woman younger than 45 with Graves' ophthalmopathy. The CDR3 in this case is CSVASTANTEAFF. The DNA sequence is given as TGCAGCGTAGCAAGTACGGCGAACACTGAAGCTTTCTTT.